The clone carrying this TCR beta chain was found a few times. Its antigen remains unidentified. The repertoire was sequenced with immunoSEQ multiplex PCR; TCRdb's copy has only in-frame clones and lacks some. The sample lists 90,000 to 100,000 clones; roughly 84% were seen once. The data stem from a study of T cell responses to AZD1222 COVID-19 vaccine. Study-level findings and limits: Across spike, vaccine-associated CD4 TCRs were found, dominant at 160-218 and 743-854. When two AZD1222 doses had been given, Spike-specific TCR breadth and depth rose. Reportedly, nearly half the spike-specific TCRs target unmutated variant regions.

The CDR3 totals 17 residues. V dropped 4 bases and J dropped 1; count of bases not matched to a gene: 12. Germline CDR1 reads SGHRS; CDR2 reads YFSETQ. The chain couples TRBV5-1 to TRBJ1-2; 8 positions match TRBD1. The receptor's source is an adult who received the AZD1222 COVID-19 vaccine. Source: peripheral blood, taken 28 days after the second AZD1222 dose. The CDR3 spells CASSQDPGQVFNYGYTF. As DNA, the CDR3 is TGCGCCAGCAGCCAGGACCCGGGACAGGTTTTTAACTATGGCTACACCTTC.